What follows are 2 T cell receptor beta chains derived from one specimen sequenced in a study of cytomegalovirus exposure and HLA in healthy donors. 13 Jbeta primers and 60 Vbeta primers were used for the PCR. Sequencing was performed with immunoSEQ multiplex PCR; in TCRdb, only in-frame clones are kept and a portion is missing. Altogether some 200,000 clones are present, approximately 82% being singletons, with the ten largest covering around 0.63%. Sequenced: PBMCs. The receptors shown here come from a man between 18 and 29 years old in good health and CMV-seronegative.

The V and J genes are TRBV7-9 and TRBJ1-1; D is possibly TRBD1 (6 bases). This CDR3 is 11 amino acids long. CDR1 is SEHNR and CDR2 is FQNEAQ in the germline V gene (reference sequence). Trimming pared 7 bases from V and 10 bases from J, leaving 13 bases between. CDR3 sequence: CASKSGVRAFF. CDR3 DNA sequence: TGTGCCAGCAAATCAGGGGTTAGAGCTTTCTTT.

The V and J genes are TRBV11-2 and TRBJ1-2; unclear D gene. The V and J ends lost 5 bases and 4 bases respectively, with 20 bases between them. Germline CDR1 is SGHAT and CDR2 is FQNNGV. The CDR3 sequence is 16 residues long. CDR3 coding DNA: TGTGCCAGCAGCCCTATTAGACGGGGAGGGCTCTATGGCTACACCTTC. It translates to CASSPIRRGGLYGYTF.